This T cell receptor (beta chain) derives from a study of blood T cell repertoires in COVID-19. CDR1 and CDR2 (germline): SGHDN, FVKESK. J was trimmed by 4 bases and V by 3 bases; bases with no gene match: 5. There are 16 residues in the CDR3. Per the original data handling: Estimation of nucleated cell counts relied on the amplification of reference gene primers. Some clones are missing from TCRdb's copy, which holds only in-frame ones; the method was immunoSEQ multiplex PCR. The D gene and trimming were derived from the DNA, and the V and J assignments and clone size from that table. The data hold 300,000 to 500,000 clones, with around 89% observed a single time.

This TCR derives from a woman in her 30s with acute COVID-19. The sample taken for sequencing was PBMCs or T cells enriched from blood (not recorded which). V gene TRBV14 combines with J gene TRBJ2-3, with 12 positions matching TRBD2. The CDR3 sequence is CASSHRLAGVPDTQYF. CDR3 DNA sequence: TGTGCCAGCAGCCACCGACTAGCGGGGGTCCCAGATACGCAGTATTTT.